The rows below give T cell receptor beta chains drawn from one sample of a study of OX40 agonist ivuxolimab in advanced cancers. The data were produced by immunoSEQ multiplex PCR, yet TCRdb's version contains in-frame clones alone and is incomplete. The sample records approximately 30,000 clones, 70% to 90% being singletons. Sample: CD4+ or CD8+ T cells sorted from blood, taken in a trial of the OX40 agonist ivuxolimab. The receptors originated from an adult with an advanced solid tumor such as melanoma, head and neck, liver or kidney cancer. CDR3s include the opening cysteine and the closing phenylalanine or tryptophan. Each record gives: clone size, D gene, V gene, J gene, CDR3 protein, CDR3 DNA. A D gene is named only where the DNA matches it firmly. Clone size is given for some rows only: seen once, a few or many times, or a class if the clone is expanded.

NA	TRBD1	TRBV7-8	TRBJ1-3	CASSPRDRGDSGNTIYF	TGTGCCAGCAGCCCCCGGGACAGGGGGGACTCTGGAAACACCATATATTTT
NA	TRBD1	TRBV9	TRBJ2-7	CASSPSTGGYEQYF	TGTGCCAGCAGCCCGTCGACAGGGGGCTACGAGCAGTACTTC
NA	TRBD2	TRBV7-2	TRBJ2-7	CASSLKGLAAYEQYF	TGTGCCAGCAGCTTAAAGGGACTAGCGGCATACGAGCAGTACTTC
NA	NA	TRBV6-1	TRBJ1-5	CASSEAVGAFQPQHF	TGTGCCAGCAGTGAAGCGGTGGGGGCGTTTCAGCCCCAGCATTTT
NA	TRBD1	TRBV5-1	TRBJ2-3	CASSTPATGGPDTQYF	TGCGCCAGCAGCACCCCCGCGACAGGGGGCCCAGATACGCAGTATTTT
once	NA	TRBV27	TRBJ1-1	CASSFSGGDTEAFF	TGTGCCAGCAGTTTCTCGGGGGGGGACACTGAAGCTTTCTTT
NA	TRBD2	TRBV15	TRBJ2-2	CATSTGLASGELFF	TGTGCCACCAGCACGGGACTAGCGTCCGGGGAGCTGTTTTTT
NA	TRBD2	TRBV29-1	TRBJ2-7	CSVTGTMGEQYF	TGCAGCGTTACCGGGACTATGGGCGAGCAGTACTTC
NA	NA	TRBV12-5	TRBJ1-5	CASGLGVQPQHF	TGTGCTAGTGGTTTAGGGGTTCAGCCCCAGCATTTT
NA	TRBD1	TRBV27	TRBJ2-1	CASSPKDRDNEQFF	TGTGCCAGCAGCCCCAAAGACAGGGACAATGAGCAGTTCTTC
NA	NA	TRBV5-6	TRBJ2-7	CASRWGYGAESSYEQYF	TGTGCCAGCAGATGGGGTTACGGAGCGGAAAGCTCCTACGAGCAGTACTTC
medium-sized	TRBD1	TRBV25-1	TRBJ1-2	CATRQGKDGYTF	TGTGCCACTCGACAGGGGAAGGATGGCTACACCTTC
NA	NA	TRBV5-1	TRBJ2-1	CASSLIRGYYNEQFF	TGCGCCAGCAGCTTGATACGGGGTTACTACAATGAGCAGTTCTTC
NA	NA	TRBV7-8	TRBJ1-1	CASSLGYTEAFF	TGTGCCAGCAGCTTAGGCTACACTGAAGCTTTCTTT
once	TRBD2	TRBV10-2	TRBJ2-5	CASGGLAEPQETQYF	TGCGCCAGCGGGGGACTAGCGGAGCCCCAAGAGACCCAGTACTTC
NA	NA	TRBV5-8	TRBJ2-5	CASSLVLPETQYF	TGTGCCAGCAGCTTGGTCCTCCCCGAGACCCAGTACTTC
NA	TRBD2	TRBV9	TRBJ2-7	CASSVGQLAGAHEQYF	TGTGCCAGCAGCGTGGGCCAGCTAGCGGGAGCTCACGAGCAGTACTTC
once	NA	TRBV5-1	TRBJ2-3	CASSLGRTTDTQYF	TGCGCCAGCAGCTTGGGTCGGACCACAGATACGCAGTATTTT
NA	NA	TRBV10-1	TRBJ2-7	CASSESPPGTLPTEQYF	TGCGCCAGCAGTGAGTCGCCGCCAGGGACGTTACCGACGGAGCAGTACTTC
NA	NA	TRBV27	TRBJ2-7	CASSFTDRRKRSPGYEQYF	TGTGCCAGCAGTTTTACTGACAGGCGGAAACGGTCACCTGGTTACGAGCAGTACTTC
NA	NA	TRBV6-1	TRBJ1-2	CASYMSYGYTF	TGTGCCAGCTATATGTCCTATGGCTACACCTTC
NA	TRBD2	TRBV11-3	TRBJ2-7	CASSRLADPYEQYF	TGTGCCAGCAGCAGACTAGCTGATCCCTACGAGCAGTACTTC
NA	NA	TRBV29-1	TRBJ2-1	CSVPSGYNEQFF	TGCAGCGTTCCATCCGGGTACAATGAGCAGTTCTTC
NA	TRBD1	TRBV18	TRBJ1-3	CASSPSTGDSGNTIYF	TGTGCCAGCTCACCTTCGACAGGGGACTCTGGAAACACCATATATTTT
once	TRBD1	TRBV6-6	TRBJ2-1	CASSSGQGPNEQFF	TGTGCCAGCAGTTCGGGACAGGGCCCCAATGAGCAGTTCTTC
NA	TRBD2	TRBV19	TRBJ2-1	CASKIAGVYNEQFF	TGTGCCAGTAAGATAGCGGGAGTTTACAATGAGCAGTTCTTC
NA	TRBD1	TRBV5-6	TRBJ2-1	CASSLVGMTGILKGEQFF	TGTGCCAGCAGCTTGGTTGGGATGACAGGGATCTTAAAGGGTGAGCAGTTCTTC
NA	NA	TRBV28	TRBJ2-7	CASSDVSSYEQYF	TGTGCCAGCAGCGACGTCTCGTCCTACGAGCAGTACTTC
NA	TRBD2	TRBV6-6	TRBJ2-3	CASNLRSGSPTDTQYF	TGTGCCAGCAACCTACGGAGCGGGAGCCCCACAGATACGCAGTATTTT
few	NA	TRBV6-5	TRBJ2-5	CASSYGETQYF	TGTGCCAGCAGTTACGGGGAGACCCAGTACTTC
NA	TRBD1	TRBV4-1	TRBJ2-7	CASSSADRGAGSPYEQYF	TGCGCCAGCAGCTCCGCGGACAGGGGAGCGGGGAGTCCCTACGAGCAGTACTTC
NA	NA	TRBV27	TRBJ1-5	CASSLGQPPSNQPQHF	TGTGCCAGCAGTCTAGGACAGCCCCCGAGCAATCAGCCCCAGCATTTT
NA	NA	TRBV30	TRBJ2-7	CAWSVWSSGYEQYF	TGTGCCTGGAGTGTGTGGAGCTCTGGATACGAGCAGTACTTC
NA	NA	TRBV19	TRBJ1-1	CASRRRPTEAFF	TGTGCCAGTAGGAGAAGGCCGACTGAAGCTTTCTTT
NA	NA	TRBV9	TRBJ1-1	CASSVGVLGSTEAFF	TGTGCCAGCAGCGTAGGGGTTTTAGGGAGCACTGAAGCTTTCTTT
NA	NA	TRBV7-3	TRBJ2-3	CASSHRGLRTDTQYF	TGTGCCAGCAGCCACCGGGGCCTCAGGACAGATACGCAGTATTTT
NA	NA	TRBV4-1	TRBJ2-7	CASSQGPPTGYSYEQYF	TGCGCCAGCAGCCAAGGCCCTCCGACAGGATACTCCTACGAGCAGTACTTC
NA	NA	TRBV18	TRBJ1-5	CASSPRTHGDYSNQPQHF	TGTGCCAGCTCACCAAGGACTCATGGGGATTATAGCAATCAGCCCCAGCATTTT
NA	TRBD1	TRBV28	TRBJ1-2	CASSLGTGTGDGYTF	TGTGCCAGCAGTTTAGGGACGGGTACAGGGGATGGCTACACCTTC
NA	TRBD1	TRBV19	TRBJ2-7	CASSAGQGPYEQYF	TGTGCCAGTAGTGCAGGACAGGGCCCCTACGAGCAGTACTTC
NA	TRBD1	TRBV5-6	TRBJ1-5	CASSLGTGTDLIPQHF	TGTGCCAGCAGCTTGGGGACAGGGACAGATTTGATACCCCAGCATTTT
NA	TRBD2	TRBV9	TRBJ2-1	CASSAGLEYNEQFF	TGTGCCAGCAGCGCGGGACTAGAGTACAATGAGCAGTTCTTC
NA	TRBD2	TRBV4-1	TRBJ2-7	CASSQNINLAGGQREQYF	TGCGCCAGCAGCCAAAACATTAACTTAGCGGGAGGGCAGAGGGAGCAGTACTTC
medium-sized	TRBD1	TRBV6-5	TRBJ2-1	CASSYVTGGMNEQFF	TGTGCCAGCAGTTACGTGACAGGGGGCATGAATGAGCAGTTCTTC
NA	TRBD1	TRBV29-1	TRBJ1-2	CSVEDRAGGTYGYTF	TGCAGCGTTGAAGATCGGGCAGGGGGCACCTATGGCTACACCTTC
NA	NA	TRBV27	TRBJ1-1	CASSLGGMNTEAFF	TGTGCCAGCAGTTTGGGGGGGATGAACACTGAAGCTTTCTTT
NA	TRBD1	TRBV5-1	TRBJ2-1	CASSSPGQGLNEQFF	TGCGCCAGCAGCTCCCCGGGACAGGGGTTGAATGAGCAGTTCTTC
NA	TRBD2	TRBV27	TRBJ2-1	CASSLTSSGDLYNEQFF	TGTGCCAGCAGTTTAACGTCTAGCGGGGACCTCTACAATGAGCAGTTCTTC
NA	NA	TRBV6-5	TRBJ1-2	CASSYRESGDNYGYTF	TGTGCCAGCAGTTACAGGGAATCGGGGGATAACTATGGCTACACCTTC
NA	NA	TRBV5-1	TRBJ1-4	CASSFGRTNEKLFF	TGCGCCAGCAGCTTTGGCAGGACTAATGAAAAACTGTTTTTT
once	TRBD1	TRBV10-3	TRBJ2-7	CAISEEGTANYEQYF	TGTGCCATCAGTGAGGAAGGGACAGCCAACTACGAGCAGTACTTC
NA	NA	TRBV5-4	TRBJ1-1	CASSPNRNTEAFF	TGCGCCAGCAGCCCGAACAGGAACACTGAAGCTTTCTTT
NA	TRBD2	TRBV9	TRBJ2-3	CASSPRTSSTDTQYF	TGTGCCAGCAGCCCCCGGACTAGCAGCACAGATACGCAGTATTTT